This TCR beta chain was sequenced in a study of shared clonotypes between healthy human individuals. Study-wide points: All-four-donor shared clonotypes had higher generation probabilities than non-shared clonotypes did. A small donor pool kept down the genetic and exposure-history diversity that was represented.

The CDR3 covers 15 residues. CDR1 and CDR2 from the germline V gene are MDHEN and SYDVKM. The V gene end was trimmed by 5 bases and the J gene end by 4 bases; junction bases not matched to a gene: 7. Each subset's genomic DNA was split evenly across several immunoSEQ plates. TCRdb's table, derived via immunoSEQ multiplex PCR, lists solely in-frame clones and lacks some. The data hold roughly 2,500,000 clones, with 93% observed a single time. On this clone itself: Its matching antigen is unknown.

The sequencing sample was made of naive CD4+ T cells from PBMCs. Subset meaning: CD45RA+ positively selected. This TCR was sampled from a man younger than 35 in good health. Some clones in this sample may be carry-over from other donors' samples. The gene calls are TRBV28 and TRBJ1-1, with 10 bases that match TRBD1. The CDR3 sequence: CASSPRTGGSTEAFF. CDR3 sequence (DNA): TGTGCCAGCAGTCCCCGGACAGGGGGGAGCACTGAAGCTTTCTTT.